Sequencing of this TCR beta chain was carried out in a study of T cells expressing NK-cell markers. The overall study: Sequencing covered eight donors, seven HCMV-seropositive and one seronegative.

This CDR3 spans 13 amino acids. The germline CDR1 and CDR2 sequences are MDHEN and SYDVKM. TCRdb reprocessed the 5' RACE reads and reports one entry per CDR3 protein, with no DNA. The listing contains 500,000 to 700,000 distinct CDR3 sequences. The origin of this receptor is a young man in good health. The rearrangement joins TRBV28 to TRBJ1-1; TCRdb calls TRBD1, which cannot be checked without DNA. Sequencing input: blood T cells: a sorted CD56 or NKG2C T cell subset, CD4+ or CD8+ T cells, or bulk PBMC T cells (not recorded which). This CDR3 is CASTRDRDVEAFF.